Ten or more counts support the clone carrying this T cell receptor beta chain. The antigen is unknown. From around 0.4 ug of RNA, a library with molecular barcoded alpha/delta and beta/gamma adaptors was made. TCRdb reanalysed the reads using MiXCR and keeps one entry per CDR3 protein. This sample has about 58,000 distinct CDR3 sequences, with over 9% found just once. The data originate from a study of read filtering for tumor transcriptome and immune sequencing. Findings and limits, study-wide: Without single-read clonotypes, shared clonotype proportions correlated more between IR-seq and RNA-seq.

Germline V gene data show CDR1 as KGHSH and CDR2 as LQKENI. The V end lost 2 bases, the J end lost 3 bases, and 7 bases lay between the germline ends. The CDR3 sequence is 14 residues long. Sampling of bone marrow took place during active disease in every patient. Sequences were obtained from a population of CD138-negative cells sorted from bone marrow. The receptor was derived from a donor older than 35 with multiple myeloma. The chain joins TRBV18 to TRBJ2-2; no clear D gene. The CDR3 region has the DNA TGTGCCAGCTCACCAGTCAGAGACACCGGGGAGCTGTTTTTT. This encodes CASSPVRDTGELFF.